This T cell receptor beta chain is from a study of CD8 T cells in Susac syndrome. The RNA input was roughly 0.5 to 1 ug, and it was reverse transcribed with random hexamers. Each CDR3 protein gets one entry after TCRdb re-called the immunoSEQ multiplex PCR reads with MiXCR. The sample has over 200,000 distinct CDR3 sequences; roughly 94% are singletons. This TCR derives from a human donor with multiple sclerosis. Sequenced sample: CD4+ T cells from PBMCs.

CDR3 DNA sequence: TGTGCCTGGAGTGTTGTCAATGAGCAGTTCTTC. Translated: CAWSVVNEQFF. The V and J genes are TRBV30 and TRBJ2-1; D is undetermined. Germline values: CDR1 GTSNPN, CDR2 SVGIG (reference sequence). This CDR3 is built from 11 residues. V was shortened by 0 bases and J by 6 bases, with 3 bases between the two germline ends.